Many counts were recorded for the clone carrying this T cell receptor (beta chain). The antigen is unknown. V lost 6 bases, J lost 1 base, and 12 bases lay in between. This CDR3 spans 14 amino acids. Researchers generated TCR beta cDNA from about 450 ng of total RNA, relying on a constant-region primer. Investigators got TCR beta libraries out of three nested multiplex PCR rounds, done with slightly modified ARM-PCR. Each of the first two PCR rounds ran around 10 cycles with TRBV1-TRBV30 forward and C-beta reverse primers. TCRdb independently ran MiXCR on the multiplex PCR reads; one entry per CDR3 protein. The sample has some 100,000 distinct CDR3 sequences, around two thirds seen once. This specimen belongs to a study of tumor-infiltrating lymphocytes in primary liver carcinoma. For each extraction, RNA and DNA were obtained together from about 21-30 mg of unsorted bulk tissue. Study conclusions and caveats: Significantly larger top-250-clone fractions were found in tumors than in blood (p = 0.039).

The sequence came from a woman in her sixties with primary liver carcinoma and hepatitis B virus infection. The V call is TRBV12-3 or TRBV12-4, the J call TRBJ1-1, with TRBD1 as a possible D gene (6 bases). The material sequenced was liver tumor tissue from sampling region 2. Specified subset: tumor region T2, inferior pole. CDR3 coding DNA: TGTGCCAGCAGAACTCAGGGGAGGAACACTGAAGCTTTCTTT. As protein: CASRTQGRNTEAFF.